This T cell receptor beta chain was profiled in a study of OX40 agonist ivuxolimab in advanced cancers. Study results and limitations: Certain nonresponders likewise exhibited a low normalized T-cell clonal expansion. Patients with a partial response at 0.1-3.0 mg/kg had among the lowest clonal expansion.

V lost 5 bases to trimming and J lost 0 bases, with 11 bases between them. Germline V gene sequence: CDR1 MNHEY, CDR2 SMNVEV (reference sequence). The CDR3 has 14 residues. Turning to this clone: Its antigen is unknown.

TCRdb keeps only in-frame clones here, not all; method: immunoSEQ multiplex PCR. The sample has approximately 82,000 clones; approximately 87% are singletons. This sample comprised CD4+ or CD8+ T cells sorted from blood, obtained in a trial of the OX40 agonist ivuxolimab. This receptor was obtained from an adult with an advanced solid tumor such as melanoma, head and neck, liver or kidney cancer. V gene TRBV27 combines with J gene TRBJ2-7, with D tentatively TRBD2 (6 bases). The CDR3 is CASSRHSGSYEQYF. DNA of the CDR3: TGTGCCAGCAGTCGCCATAGCGGCTCCTACGAGCAGTACTTC.